These 32 T cell receptor beta chains were sequenced from one sample in a study of OX40 agonist ivuxolimab in advanced cancers. Profiled with immunoSEQ multiplex PCR; TCRdb holds only in-frame clones, not every one. In the table there are tens of thousands of clones, roughly 90% of which are singletons. Sequencing was performed on CD4+ or CD8+ T cells sorted from blood, taken in a trial of the OX40 agonist ivuxolimab. These receptors all come from an adult with an advanced solid tumor such as melanoma, head and neck, liver or kidney cancer.

The chain carries TRBV2 and TRBJ2-3; 10 nucleotides agree with TRBD2. Germline CDR1 is SNHLY and CDR2 is FYNNEI. CDR3 length: 15 amino acids. Germline trimming cut 6 bases from V and 6 bases from J; bases unmatched to any gene: 9. In DNA, the CDR3 is TGTGCCAGCAGGCCTCTGAGCGGGAGGGCGGATACGCAGTATTTT. This codes for CASRPLSGRADTQYF. Drawing the rest from reference TRBV2 and TRBJ2-3, the complete variable domain is EPEVTQTPSHQVTQMGQEVILRCVPISNHLYFYWYRQILGQKVEFLVSFYNNEISEKSEIFDDQFSVERPDGSNFTLKIRSTKLEDSAMYFCASRPLSGRADTQYFGPGTRLTVL.

This clone has only one observation. The CDR3 sequence is CASSLGTGSGNTIYF. The CDR3 DNA sequence: TGCGCCAGCAGCTTGGGTACAGGGTCTGGAAACACCATATATTTT. The V gene is TRBV5-1, the J gene TRBJ1-3; D might be TRBD1 (6 bases). V lost 0 bases, J lost 1 base, and 8 bases lay in between. The CDR3 contains 15 residues. Germline V gives CDR1 SGHRS, CDR2 YFSETQ.

A single count supports this clone. The V and J genes are TRBV5-5 and TRBJ1-2; 9 bases map to TRBD1. Germline loops: CDR1 SGHKS, CDR2 YYEKEE (reference sequence). There are 17 residues in the CDR3. J gave up 6 bases and V 0 bases, and 12 bases lay outside the gene matches. The CDR3: CASSLAPRGQGSDGYTF. CDR3 in DNA: TGTGCCAGCAGCTTGGCACCTCGGGGACAGGGTAGCGATGGCTACACCTTC.

This clone came up a few times. The V gene is TRBV30, the J gene TRBJ2-1; D is unresolved. The V and J ends lost 1 base and 6 bases respectively, with 7 bases between them. This CDR3 comprises 12 residues. CDR1 and CDR2 (germline): GTSNPN, SVGIG (reference sequence). The CDR3 sequence is CAWSGTTNEQFF. CDR3 DNA sequence: TGTGCCTGGAGTGGGACCACCAATGAGCAGTTCTTC.

This chain uses TRBV30 with TRBJ1-2; D gene ambiguous. Trimming removed 0 bases from V and 8 bases from J, with 13 bases in between. The germline V gene encodes CDR1 GTSNPN and CDR2 SVGIG (reference sequence). CDR3 size: 13 residues. CDR3 nucleotide sequence: TGTGCCTGGAGTGTTGGGTCGGGAAACGGCTACACCTTC. Translating it yields CAWSVGSGNGYTF.

This clone was seen just once. The rearrangement joins TRBV19 to TRBJ2-1, with 7 positions matching TRBD2. The CDR3 runs 16 residues. V trimming: 5 bases; J trimming: 1 base; junction bases outside the gene matches: 8. Germline V gives CDR1 LNHDA, CDR2 SQIVND (reference sequence). The CDR3 here is CASSEIAGSSYNEQFF. CDR3 coding DNA: TGTGCCAGTAGTGAGATAGCGGGCTCGTCCTACAATGAGCAGTTCTTC.

The chain links TRBV19 to TRBJ1-2, with D possibly matching TRBD1 (6 bases). Germline values: CDR1 LNHDA, CDR2 SQIVND (reference sequence). This CDR3 has 16 amino acids. Trimming removed 7 bases from V and 8 bases from J, with 26 bases in between. The CDR3 spells CASMEGGGRSSSGYTF. The CDR3 nucleotides are TGTGCCAGTATGGAGGGGGGGGGCAGATCCTCCAGCGGCTACACCTTC.

This clone was seen just once. The chain has TRBV14 and TRBJ1-5; TRBD1 matches at 10 bases. CDR3 length: 17 residues. Germline-derived CDR1 and CDR2 are SGHDN and FVKESK. V lost 0 bases to trimming and J lost 7 bases; unmatched junction nucleotides: 9. Here the CDR3 reads CASSQDLDRGHGQPQHF. CDR3 coding DNA: TGTGCCAGCAGCCAAGATCTTGACAGGGGGCATGGACAGCCCCAGCATTTT.

The chain combines TRBV6-1 with TRBJ2-7; D call uncertain. The CDR3 covers 15 residues. Trimming took 3 bases from V and 5 from J, leaving 17 bases between them. Germline assignment: CDR1 MNHNS and CDR2 SASEGT. The CDR3 sequence is CASSEGFGKSDEQYF. Written as DNA, the CDR3 is TGTGCCAGCAGTGAGGGGTTCGGCAAATCAGACGAGCAGTACTTC.

The sample holds one count of this clone. V gene TRBV5-1 combines with J gene TRBJ1-1; D is ambiguous. CDR1 is SGHRS, CDR2 YFSETQ, per germline. Trimming cost V 5 bases and J 1 base, with 9 bases left between them. CDR3 length equals 13 residues. CDR3: CASRPNWNTEAFF. CDR3 coding DNA: TGCGCCAGCAGGCCCAATTGGAACACTGAAGCTTTCTTT.

V and J are TRBV2 and TRBJ2-3, with 10 bases that match TRBD2. V trimming: 3 bases; J trimming: 5 bases; junction bases outside the gene matches: 8. In germline, CDR1 is SNHLY, CDR2 FYNNEI. The CDR3 spans 16 residues. The CDR3 nucleotides are TGTGCCAGCAGTGATGGGATAGCGGGAGGAAAAGATACGCAGTATTTT. Amino acids: CASSDGIAGGKDTQYF.

The chain links TRBV5-1 to TRBJ2-1; 13 positions agree with TRBD2. This CDR3 has 15 amino acids. V dropped 3 bases and J dropped 6; count of bases not matched to a gene: 3. Germline lookup yields CDR1 SGHRS and CDR2 YFSETQ. CDR3 nucleotides: TGCGCCAGCAGCTACACTAGCGGGAGGGCCAATGAGCAGTTCTTC. Protein: CASSYTSGRANEQFF. The full variable domain, rest sourced from reference TRBV5-1 and TRBJ2-1, is KAGVTQTPRYLIKTRGQQVTLSCSPISGHRSVSWYQQTPGQGLQFLFEYFSETQRNKGNFPGRFSGRQFSNSRSEMNVSTLELGDSALYLCASSYTSGRANEQFFGPGTRLTVL.

The V gene is TRBV25-1, the J gene TRBJ1-3; D unresolved. This CDR3 contains 13 residues. The V end was cut by 11 bases, the J end by 0 bases, with 11 bases between. In germline, CDR1 is MGHDK, CDR2 SYGVNS. CDR3 DNA: TGTGCCTCCCTCGACAACTCTGGAAACACCATATATTTT. Residues: CASLDNSGNTIYF.

The chain links TRBV5-4 to TRBJ1-2; no reliable D call. Between the trimmed V and J ends, which lost 7 bases and 3 bases, there was a span of 16 bases. This CDR3 comprises 14 residues. Germline CDR1 SGHNT, CDR2 YYREEE (reference sequence). The CDR3, as DNA: TGTGCCAGCCAAGAAGGTATTGGGGACTATGGCTACACCTTC. This codes for CASQEGIGDYGYTF.

The chain couples TRBV29-1 to TRBJ1-2; D is uncertain. V lost 1 base, J lost 1 base, and 4 bases lay in between. Germline V CDR1 and CDR2: SQVTM, ANQGSEA. CDR3 size: 12 residues. The CDR3 protein is CSVEANNYGYTF. CDR3 bases: TGCAGCGTTGAAGCTAATAACTATGGCTACACCTTC.

This chain uses TRBV7-2 with TRBJ1-6; D is perhaps TRBD1 (6 bases). CDR3 length: 16 residues. Germline assignment: CDR1 SGHTA and CDR2 FQGNSA. The V gene lost 3 bases and the J gene lost 7 bases, with 16 bases spanning the gap. Here the CDR3 reads CASSFVGAGVNSPLHF. CDR3 bases: TGTGCCAGCAGCTTTGTCGGGGCAGGGGTGAATTCACCCCTCCACTTT.

This sequence joins TRBV11-2 and TRBJ2-3; 10 bases line up with TRBD2. Germline trimming cut 5 bases from V and 1 base from J; bases unmatched to any gene: 3. The V gene's germline CDR1 is SGHAT and CDR2 FQNNGV. The CDR3 sequence is 15 residues long. CDR3 coding DNA: TGTGCCAGCAGCGCCGGGACTAGCGGCACAGATACGCAGTATTTT. It codes for CASSAGTSGTDTQYF.

Concerning this clone: Other DNA sequences in the same sample also yield this CDR3. J is TRBJ1-4 and V is TRBV15; 9 nucleotides align to TRBD1. The CDR3 consists of 14 residues. Trimming took 3 bases from V and 7 from J; bases not matched to a gene: 3. Germline CDR1 is LNHNV and CDR2 is YYDKDF (reference sequence). The CDR3 loop is CATSRTGGSEKLFF. CDR3 in DNA: TGTGCCACCAGCAGGACAGGGGGAAGTGAAAAACTGTTTTTT.

In this sample, this clone turned up a few times. The rearrangement uses TRBV2 and TRBJ2-4; 11 positions match TRBD2. Trimming at V came to 2 bases and at J to 0 bases, leaving 3 bases not matched to a gene. Per the germline V gene, CDR1 is SNHLY and CDR2 is FYNNEI. CDR3 size: 17 residues. Written as DNA, the CDR3 is TGTGCCAGCAGTGAACTAGCGGGGGGACTAGCCAAAAACATTCAGTACTTC. Its protein product is CASSELAGGLAKNIQYF. The full variable domain, in which reference TRBV2 and TRBJ2-4 provide the parts outside the CDR3, is EPEVTQTPSHQVTQMGQEVILRCVPISNHLYFYWYRQILGQKVEFLVSFYNNEISEKSEIFDDQFSVERPDGSNFTLKIRSTKLEDSAMYFCASSELAGGLAKNIQYFGAGTRLSVL.

The chain is built from TRBV7-8 and TRBJ2-2; D may be TRBD2 (5 bases). CDR1 and CDR2 from the germline V gene are SGHVS and FQNEAQ. V was pared by 1 base and J by 6 bases, with 9 bases between. The CDR3 is 14 amino acids. CDR3 residues: CASSLGWTPGELFF. CDR3 nucleotides: TGTGCCAGCAGCTTAGGATGGACTCCCGGGGAGCTGTTTTTT.

The chain employs TRBV7-9 and TRBJ1-5; possible D gene TRBD1, 5 bases. Trimming removed 5 bases from V and 0 bases from J, with 17 bases in between. The CDR3 runs to 17 residues. Per the germline V gene, CDR1 is SEHNR and CDR2 is FQNEAQ (reference sequence). The CDR3 DNA is TGTGCCAGCAGCCCTGGACACTGGATAGATAGCAATCAGCCCCAGCATTTT. This sequence encodes CASSPGHWIDSNQPQHF. Drawing the rest from reference TRBV7-9 and TRBJ1-5, the complete variable domain is DTGVSQNPRHKITKRGQNVTFRCDPISEHNRLYWYRQTLGQGPEFLTYFQNEAQLEKSRLLSDRFSAERPKGSFSTLEIQRTEQGDSAMYLCASSPGHWIDSNQPQHFGDGTRLSIL.

This chain connects TRBV9 to TRBJ2-3, with no clear D. Germline V gene lookup returns CDR1 SGDLS and CDR2 YYNGEE. This CDR3 contains 15 residues. Trimming left V 0 bases short and J 5 bases short, with 13 bases between. This chain's CDR3 is CASSVGITVGDTQYF. CDR3 nucleotide sequence: TGTGCCAGCAGCGTAGGGATCACGGTTGGAGATACGCAGTATTTT.

V gene TRBV6-6 combines with J gene TRBJ2-5; possibly TRBD1 for D (6 bases). The CDR3 totals 15 residues. The ends were cut back, 2 bases at V and 1 base at J, with 11 bases in the middle. CDR1 is MNHNY and CDR2 is SVGAGI in the germline V gene (reference sequence). DNA for the CDR3: TGTGCCAGCAGTTACGCAGGGGTGGCCCAAGAGACCCAGTACTTC. This codes for CASSYAGVAQETQYF.

Points on this clone: The sample contains more than one DNA sequence encoding this CDR3. For the CDR3, the DNA is TGTGCCAGTAGTACACAGGGGGCAGAGACCCAGTACTTC. It translates to CASSTQGAETQYF. This rearrangement joins TRBV19 to TRBJ2-5, with 9 bases that match TRBD1. This CDR3 spans 13 amino acids. The trim removed 4 bases at V and 4 bases at J, leaving 1 base unmatched. Germline loops: CDR1 LNHDA, CDR2 SQIVND (reference sequence). Using reference TRBV19 and TRBJ2-5 for the parts outside the CDR3, the full variable domain is DGGITQSPKYLFRKEGQNVTLSCEQNLNHDAMYWYRQDPGQGLRLIYYSQIVNDFQKGDIAEGYSVSREKKESFPLTVTSAQKNPTAFYLCASSTQGAETQYFGPGTRLLVL.

The chain uses TRBV5-1 and TRBJ2-3, with a weak D call TRBD2 (6 bases). This CDR3 comprises 12 residues. Looked up from germline, CDR1 is SGHRS and CDR2 is YFSETQ. The ends were cut back, 4 bases at V and 6 bases at J, with 9 bases in the middle. The CDR3 DNA is TGCGCCAGCAGCGCGGGACTTGATACGCAGTATTTT. Amino acid sequence: CASSAGLDTQYF.

This CDR3 reads CASSLMQGTAFF. The CDR3 DNA sequence: TGTGCCAGCAGTTTAATGCAGGGGACGGCTTTCTTT. The chain has TRBV28 and TRBJ1-1; possible D gene TRBD1, 6 bases. The germline gives CDR1 MDHEN, CDR2 SYDVKM. Trimming left V 2 bases short and J 11 bases short, with 12 bases between. The CDR3 loop spans 12 amino acids.

In its sample, this clone was seen once. The chain carries TRBV11-3 and TRBJ2-7; a possible D gene is TRBD2 (5 bases). The ends were cut back, 1 base at V and 0 bases at J, with 10 bases in the middle. The CDR3 is made up of 15 amino acids. CDR1 is SGHNT, CDR2 YENEEA, per germline. CDR3 DNA: TGTGCCAGCAGCTTAGGACAAGGGAGCTCCTACGAGCAGTACTTC. Its translation: CASSLGQGSSYEQYF.

About this clone itself: The same CDR3 arises from other DNA sequences in this sample as well. The chain couples TRBV7-2 to TRBJ2-7; 12 bases match TRBD1. V dropped 3 bases and J dropped 7; count of bases not matched to a gene: 4. The germline V gene encodes CDR1 SGHTA and CDR2 FQGNSA. The CDR3 loop spans 14 amino acids. The CDR3 here is CASSLGTGGREQYF. The CDR3 DNA is TGTGCCAGCAGCTTGGGGACAGGGGGCCGGGAGCAGTACTTC.

This chain links TRBV29-1 with TRBJ1-2, with 10 bases that match TRBD1. Per germline, CDR1 SQVTM and CDR2 ANQGSEA. The CDR3 sequence is 12 residues long. Trimming at V came to 7 bases and at J to 6 bases, leaving 5 bases not matched to a gene. The CDR3 here is CSAGTGVDGYTF. The CDR3 DNA reads TGCAGCGCCGGGACAGGGGTTGATGGCTACACCTTC.

V usage is TRBV7-8 and J usage is TRBJ1-1, with D unresolved. The germline V and J ends were trimmed by 1 base and 1 base, with 7 bases remaining between them. Germline assignment: CDR1 SGHVS and CDR2 FQNEAQ. The CDR3 covers 14 residues. The CDR3 sequence: CASSLGHQNTEAFF. The CDR3 region has the DNA TGTGCCAGCAGCTTAGGTCATCAGAACACTGAAGCTTTCTTT.

The gene calls are TRBV18 and TRBJ1-5; D not resolved. CDR1 is KGHSH and CDR2 is LQKENI in the germline V gene. This CDR3 is built from 14 residues. Trimming removed 2 bases from V and 3 bases from J, with 8 bases in between. The CDR3 is CASSPERYNQPQHF. CDR3 nucleotide sequence: TGTGCCAGCTCACCAGAGAGATACAATCAGCCCCAGCATTTT.

The chain employs TRBV11-1 and TRBJ2-6, with D unresolved. Trimming took 3 bases from V and 2 from J, leaving 20 bases between them. From germline, CDR1 is SGHAT and CDR2 FQDESV (reference sequence). CDR3 length: 19 amino acids. CDR3 sequence (DNA): TGTGCCAGCAGCTTCAGGTCACATCGGGCGCCCACTGGGGCCAACGTCCTGACTTTC. Translating it yields CASSFRSHRAPTGANVLTF.